A single sample gave rise to the 4 T cell receptor beta chains below, sequenced in a study of T cell changes during pregnancy in multiple sclerosis. The assay was immunoSEQ multiplex PCR, and TCRdb's table has in-frame clones only and misses some. Here the sample spans 40,000 to 60,000 clones, about 91% being singletons. The sample consisted of CD8+ T cells from peripheral blood mononuclear cells, taken after pregnancy. Receptors were obtained from a female donor with multiple sclerosis, enrolled in a pregnancy study.

V is TRBV4-1 and J is TRBJ2-1; 7 bases agree with TRBD2. Germline loops: CDR1 MGHRA, CDR2 YSYEKL. The J segment lost 8 bases and the V segment lost 3 bases, leaving 13 bases of the junction unmatched. CDR3 length equals 16 residues. The DNA for the CDR3 is TGCGCCAGCAGCCAGACAATGGCGGGGGTTCAGGATGAGCAGTTCTTC. It translates to CASSQTMAGVQDEQFF.

This chain uses TRBV29-1 with TRBJ2-1; 10 nucleotides align to TRBD2. The CDR3 extends over 13 amino acids. Per germline, CDR1 SQVTM and CDR2 ANQGSEA. Trimming took 7 bases from V and 4 from J; bases not matched to a gene: 4. The CDR3 sequence: CSAGTSAYNEQFF. CDR3 DNA sequence: TGCAGCGCCGGGACTAGCGCATACAATGAGCAGTTCTTC.

This clone was seen once. Sequence at one end of the junction differs from germline and may be a read error. The chain has TRBV27 and TRBJ1-1; D gene uncertain. The CDR3 runs to 14 residues. CDR1 is MNHEY and CDR2 is SMNVEV in the germline V gene (reference sequence). CDR3 nucleotide sequence: TGTGCCAGCGGTTTAGGGCTTGAGAACACTGAAGCTTTCTTT. This encodes CASGLGLENTEAFF.

The chain combines TRBV9 with TRBJ1-2, with D possibly TRBD1 on 5 matching bases. V lost 2 bases and J lost 8, with 10 bases in between. Looked up from germline, CDR1 is SGDLS and CDR2 is YYNGEE. The CDR3 length is 12 residues. The CDR3 spells CASSVQGSGYTF. In DNA, the CDR3 is TGTGCCAGCAGCGTCCAGGGAAGCGGCTACACCTTC.